This TCR beta chain comes out of a study of control samples from healthy donors and cancer patients. The assay was immunoSEQ multiplex PCR, and TCRdb's table has in-frame clones only and misses some. The sample carries 100,000 to 110,000 clones, more than 85% recorded once. The CDR3 totals 13 residues. V was cut by 3 bases and J by 5 bases, with 11 bases left in between. The sequenced sample consisted of blood. The chain joins TRBV12-3 or TRBV12-4 to TRBJ2-7; D is perhaps TRBD2 (6 bases). The TCR sequence derives from a woman aged 50 to 65 in good health. The CDR3 is CASSFAGRNEQYV. For the CDR3, the DNA is TGTGCCAGCAGTTTCGCGGGAAGGAACGAGCAGTACGTC.